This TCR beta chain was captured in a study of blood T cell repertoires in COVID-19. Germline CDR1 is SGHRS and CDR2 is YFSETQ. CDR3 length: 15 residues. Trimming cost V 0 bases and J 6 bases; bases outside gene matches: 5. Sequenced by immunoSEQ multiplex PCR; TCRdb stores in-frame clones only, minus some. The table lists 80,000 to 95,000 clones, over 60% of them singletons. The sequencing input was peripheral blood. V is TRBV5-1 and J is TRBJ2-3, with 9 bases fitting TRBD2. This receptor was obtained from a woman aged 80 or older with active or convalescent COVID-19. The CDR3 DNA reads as TGCGCCAGCAGCTTGGTAGCGGGGGAGCTCGATACGCAGTATTTT. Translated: CASSLVAGELDTQYF.